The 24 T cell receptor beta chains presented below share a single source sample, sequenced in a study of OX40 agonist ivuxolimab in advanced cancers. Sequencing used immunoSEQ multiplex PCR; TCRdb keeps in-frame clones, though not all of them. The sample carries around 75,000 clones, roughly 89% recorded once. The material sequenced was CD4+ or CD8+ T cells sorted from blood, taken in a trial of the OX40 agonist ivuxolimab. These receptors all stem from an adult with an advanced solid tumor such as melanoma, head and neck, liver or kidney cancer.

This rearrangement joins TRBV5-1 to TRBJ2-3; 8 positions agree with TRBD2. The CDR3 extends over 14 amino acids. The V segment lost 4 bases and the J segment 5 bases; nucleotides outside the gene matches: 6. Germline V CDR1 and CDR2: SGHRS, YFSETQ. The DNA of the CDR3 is TGCGCCAGCAGCCCCGGGGGGGCGATAGATACGCAGTATTTT. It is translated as CASSPGGAIDTQYF.

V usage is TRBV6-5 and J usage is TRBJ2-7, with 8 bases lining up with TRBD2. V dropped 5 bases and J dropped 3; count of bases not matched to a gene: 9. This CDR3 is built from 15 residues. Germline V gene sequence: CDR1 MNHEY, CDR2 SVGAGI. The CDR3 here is CASSKGLVRDYEQYF. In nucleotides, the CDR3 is TGTGCCAGCAGTAAGGGACTAGTGAGGGACTACGAGCAGTACTTC.

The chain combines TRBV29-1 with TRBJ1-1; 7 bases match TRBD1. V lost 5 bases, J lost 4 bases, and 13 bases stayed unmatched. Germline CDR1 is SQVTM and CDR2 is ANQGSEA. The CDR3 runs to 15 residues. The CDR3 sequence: CSVSGPGQGGTEAFF. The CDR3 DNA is TGCAGCGTTTCCGGTCCGGGGCAGGGGGGCACTGAAGCTTTCTTT.

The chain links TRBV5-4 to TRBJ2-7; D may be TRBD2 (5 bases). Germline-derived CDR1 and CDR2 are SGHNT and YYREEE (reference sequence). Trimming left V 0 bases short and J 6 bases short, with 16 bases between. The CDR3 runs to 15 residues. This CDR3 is CASSLVHYSGSEQYF. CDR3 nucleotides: TGTGCCAGCAGCTTGGTGCACTACTCTGGGAGCGAGCAGTACTTC.

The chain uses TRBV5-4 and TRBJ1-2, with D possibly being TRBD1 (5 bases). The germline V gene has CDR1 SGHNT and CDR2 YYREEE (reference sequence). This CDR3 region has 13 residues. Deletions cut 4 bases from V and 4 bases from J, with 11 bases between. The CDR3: CASSPGVLYGYTF. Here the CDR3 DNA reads TGTGCCAGCAGCCCGGGGGTCCTCTATGGCTACACCTTC.

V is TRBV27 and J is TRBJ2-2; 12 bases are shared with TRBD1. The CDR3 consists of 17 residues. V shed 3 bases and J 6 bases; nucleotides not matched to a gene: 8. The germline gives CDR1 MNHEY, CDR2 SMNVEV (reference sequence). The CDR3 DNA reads TGTGCCAGCAGTTTTTCCCCCGGGACAGGGGGCCCCGGGGAGCTGTTTTTT. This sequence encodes CASSFSPGTGGPGELFF.

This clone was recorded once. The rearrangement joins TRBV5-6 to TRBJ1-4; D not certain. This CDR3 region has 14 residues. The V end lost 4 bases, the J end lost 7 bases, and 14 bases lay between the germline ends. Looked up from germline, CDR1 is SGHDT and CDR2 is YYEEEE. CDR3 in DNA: TGTGCCAGCAGCCCACCTTACGGGGTTGAAAAACTGTTTTTT. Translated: CASSPPYGVEKLFF.

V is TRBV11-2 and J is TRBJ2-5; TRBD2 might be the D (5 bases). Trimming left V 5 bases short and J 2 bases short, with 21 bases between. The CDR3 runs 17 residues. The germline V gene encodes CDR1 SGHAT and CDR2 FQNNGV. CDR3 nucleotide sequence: TGTGCCAGCAGCCCAGCATTCGGCCAGTCGGGGCAAGAGACCCAGTACTTC. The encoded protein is CASSPAFGQSGQETQYF.

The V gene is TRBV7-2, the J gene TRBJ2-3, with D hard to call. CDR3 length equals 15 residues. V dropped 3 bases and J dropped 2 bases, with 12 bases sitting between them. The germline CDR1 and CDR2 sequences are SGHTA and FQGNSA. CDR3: CASSFRPGPTDTQYF. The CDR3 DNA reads TGTGCCAGCAGCTTCCGCCCCGGCCCCACAGATACGCAGTATTTT.

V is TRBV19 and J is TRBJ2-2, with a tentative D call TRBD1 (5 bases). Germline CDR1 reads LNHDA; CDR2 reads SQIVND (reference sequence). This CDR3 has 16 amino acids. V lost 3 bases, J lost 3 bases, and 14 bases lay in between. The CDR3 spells CASSIKSGLYTGELFF. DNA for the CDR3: TGTGCCAGTAGTATCAAGTCAGGGCTCTACACCGGGGAGCTGTTTTTT.

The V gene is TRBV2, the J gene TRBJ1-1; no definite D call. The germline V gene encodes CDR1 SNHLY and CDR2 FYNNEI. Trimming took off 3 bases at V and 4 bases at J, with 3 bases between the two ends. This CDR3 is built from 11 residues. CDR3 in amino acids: CASSESTEAFF. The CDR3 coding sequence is TGTGCCAGCAGTGAGAGCACTGAAGCTTTCTTT.

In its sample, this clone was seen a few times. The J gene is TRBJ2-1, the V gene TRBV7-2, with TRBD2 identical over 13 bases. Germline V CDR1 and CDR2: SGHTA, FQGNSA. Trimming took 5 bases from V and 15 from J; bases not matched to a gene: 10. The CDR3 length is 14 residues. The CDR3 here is CASSPGLAGPSRFF. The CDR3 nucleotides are TGTGCCAGCAGCCCGGGACTAGCGGGGCCCTCACGGTTCTTC.

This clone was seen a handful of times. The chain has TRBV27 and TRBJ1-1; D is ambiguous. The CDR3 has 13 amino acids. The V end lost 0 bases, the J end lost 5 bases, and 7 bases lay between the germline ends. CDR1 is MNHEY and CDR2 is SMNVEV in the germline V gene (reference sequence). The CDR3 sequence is CASSLSAGTEAFF. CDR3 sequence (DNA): TGTGCCAGCAGTTTATCAGCTGGGACTGAAGCTTTCTTT.

The CDR3 DNA reads as TGTGCCAGCAGCAGAAAGGGGGCGGACGGGGAGCTGTTTTTT. This encodes CASSRKGADGELFF. The chain is built from TRBV5-4 and TRBJ2-2, with 7 bases that match TRBD1. Germline assignment: CDR1 SGHNT and CDR2 YYREEE (reference sequence). Trimming cost V 4 bases and J 7 bases; bases outside gene matches: 7. This CDR3 is built from 14 residues.

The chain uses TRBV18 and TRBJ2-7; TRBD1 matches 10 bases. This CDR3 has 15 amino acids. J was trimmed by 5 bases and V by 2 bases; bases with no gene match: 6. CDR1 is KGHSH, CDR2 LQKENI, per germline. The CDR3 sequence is CASSPRTGGENEQYF. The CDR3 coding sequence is TGTGCCAGCTCACCAAGGACAGGGGGGGAGAACGAGCAGTACTTC.

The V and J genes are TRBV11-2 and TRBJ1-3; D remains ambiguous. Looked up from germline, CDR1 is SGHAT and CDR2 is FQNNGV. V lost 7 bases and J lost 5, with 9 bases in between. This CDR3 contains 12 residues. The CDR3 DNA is TGTGCCAGCAACGGATTTAGAAACACCATATATTTT. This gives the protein CASNGFRNTIYF.

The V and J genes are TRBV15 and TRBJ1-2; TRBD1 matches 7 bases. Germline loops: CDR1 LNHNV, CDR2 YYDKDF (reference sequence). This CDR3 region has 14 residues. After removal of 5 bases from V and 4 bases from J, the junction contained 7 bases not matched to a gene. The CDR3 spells CATSPPGGTYGYTF. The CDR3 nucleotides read TGTGCCACCAGCCCCCCAGGGGGTACCTATGGCTACACCTTC.

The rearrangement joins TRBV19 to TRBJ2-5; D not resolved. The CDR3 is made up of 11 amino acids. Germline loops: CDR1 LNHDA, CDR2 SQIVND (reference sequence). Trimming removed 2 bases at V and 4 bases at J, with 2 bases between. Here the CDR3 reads CASSIRETQYF. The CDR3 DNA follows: TGTGCCAGTAGTATAAGAGAGACCCAGTACTTC.

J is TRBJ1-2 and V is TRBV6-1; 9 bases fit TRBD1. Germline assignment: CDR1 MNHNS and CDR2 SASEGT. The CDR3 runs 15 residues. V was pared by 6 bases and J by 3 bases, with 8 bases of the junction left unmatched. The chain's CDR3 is CASSSRGQGHYGYTF. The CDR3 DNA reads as TGTGCCAGCAGCTCACGGGGACAGGGACACTATGGCTACACCTTC.

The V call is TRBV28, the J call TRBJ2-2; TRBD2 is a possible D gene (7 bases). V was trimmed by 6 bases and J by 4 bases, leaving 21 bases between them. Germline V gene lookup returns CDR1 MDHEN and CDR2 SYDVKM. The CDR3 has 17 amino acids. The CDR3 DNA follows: TGTGCCAGCAGCCTGAGGGAGGGGGTCTTTTTCACCGGGGAGCTGTTTTTT. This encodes CASSLREGVFFTGELFF.

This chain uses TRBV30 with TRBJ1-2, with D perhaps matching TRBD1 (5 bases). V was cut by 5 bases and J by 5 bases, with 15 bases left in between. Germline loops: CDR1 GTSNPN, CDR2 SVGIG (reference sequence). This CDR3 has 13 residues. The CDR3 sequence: CAWGLGGAYGYTF. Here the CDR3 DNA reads TGTGCCTGGGGACTCGGGGGAGCTTATGGCTACACCTTC.

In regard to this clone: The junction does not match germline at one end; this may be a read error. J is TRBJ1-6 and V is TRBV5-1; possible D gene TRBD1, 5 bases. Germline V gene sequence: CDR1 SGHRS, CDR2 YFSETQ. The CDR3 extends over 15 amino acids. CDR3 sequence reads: CASSLEGTDKSPLHF. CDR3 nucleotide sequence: TGCGCCAGCAGCTTAGAGGGGACGGATAAATCACCCCTCCACTTT.

The CDR3 protein is CASRRDLNTEAFF. Written as DNA, the CDR3 is TGCGCCAGCAGAAGGGATTTGAACACTGAAGCTTTCTTT. The chain recombines TRBV10-2 with TRBJ1-1; D gene unclear. Germline V lookup: CDR1 WSHSY, CDR2 SAAADI. The CDR3 covers 13 residues. V gave up 6 bases and J gave up 0 bases, with 8 bases separating them.

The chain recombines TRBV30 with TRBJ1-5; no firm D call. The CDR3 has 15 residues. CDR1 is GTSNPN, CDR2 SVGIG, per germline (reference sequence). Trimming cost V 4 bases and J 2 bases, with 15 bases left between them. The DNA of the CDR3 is TGTGCCTGGACCCGTCCGGACGTCGGCAATCAGCCCCAGCATTTT. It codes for CAWTRPDVGNQPQHF.